A single sample gave rise to the 15 T cell receptor beta chains below, sequenced in a study of blood T cell repertoires in COVID-19. Measured with immunoSEQ multiplex PCR; TCRdb has only the in-frame clones, and not every one. The sample contains tens of thousands of clones, around 74% of which appear only once. Sequenced sample: peripheral blood. All receptors come from a man in his sixties or seventies with COVID-19, enrolled during active disease.

The chain recombines TRBV24-1 with TRBJ2-7; a weak D match, TRBD1 (6 bases). This CDR3 contains 13 residues. V lost 4 bases to trimming and J lost 3 bases, with 9 bases between them. The germline CDR1 and CDR2 sequences are KGHDR and SFDVKD. The CDR3 DNA reads as TGTGCCACCAGTGACCTACAGGGCTACGAGCAGTACTTC. Protein: CATSDLQGYEQYF.

The V and J genes are TRBV19 and TRBJ1-5; D ambiguous. The germline V gene encodes CDR1 LNHDA and CDR2 SQIVND (reference sequence). V lost 4 bases, J lost 3 bases, and 13 bases lay in between. The length of the CDR3 is 15 residues. CDR3 bases: TGTGCCAGTAGTAAAGTTTGGGGAGCCAATCAGCCCCAGCATTTT. Translated: CASSKVWGANQPQHF.

The rearrangement uses TRBV7-8 and TRBJ2-4, with 7 bases lining up with TRBD1. The V and J ends lost 5 bases and 7 bases, in that order; junction bases with no gene match: 8. This CDR3 spans 14 amino acids. Germline loops: CDR1 SGHVS, CDR2 FQNEAQ. In DNA form, the CDR3 reads TGTGCCAGCAGCGCCCGGGACAGAGGCAACATTCAGTACTTC. Translating gives CASSARDRGNIQYF.

This clone was seen a single time. The CDR3 spells CAISSQAYEQYF. For the CDR3, the DNA is TGTGCCATCAGTAGTCAGGCCTACGAGCAGTACTTC. V is TRBV10-3 and J is TRBJ2-7; D unresolved. The CDR3 loop spans 12 amino acids. V dropped 5 bases and J dropped 2 bases, with 7 bases sitting between them. The germline gives CDR1 ENHRY, CDR2 SYGVKD.

CDR3 coding DNA: TGTGCCAGCACCTATCAGGGTCAAGGGGCCAACGTCCTGACTTTC. Translation gives CASTYQGQGANVLTF. This rearrangement joins TRBV27 to TRBJ2-6; D is possibly TRBD1 (5 bases). The CDR3 covers 15 residues. Germline V gene lookup returns CDR1 MNHEY and CDR2 SMNVEV (reference sequence). V lost 7 bases and J 4 bases, leaving 14 bases between the germline ends.

The sample holds one count of this clone. This chain uses TRBV10-2 with TRBJ1-2, with D possibly being TRBD1 (6 bases). V dropped 3 bases and J dropped 8 bases, with 16 bases sitting between them. CDR3 length: 14 residues. Germline CDR1 and CDR2: WSHSY and SAAADI. The CDR3 is CASSEIRGTRGYTF. The CDR3 bases are TGCGCCAGCAGTGAAATTAGGGGGACGCGAGGCTACACCTTC.

The gene calls are TRBV9 and TRBJ1-1, with 7 nucleotides matching TRBD1. The CDR3 covers 15 residues. With 1 base clipped from V and 0 bases from J, the junction kept 3 bases outside the gene matches. Looked up from germline, CDR1 is SGDLS and CDR2 is YYNGEE. This CDR3 is CASSVLGQMNTEAFF. CDR3 DNA sequence: TGTGCCAGCAGCGTACTGGGACAGATGAACACTGAAGCTTTCTTT.

This chain joins TRBV20-1 and TRBJ2-7, with a possible D match to TRBD1 (6 bases). The CDR3 loop spans 12 amino acids. Per the germline V gene, CDR1 is DFQATT and CDR2 is SNEGSKA (reference sequence). Trimming pared 3 bases from V and 6 bases from J, leaving 12 bases between. DNA of the CDR3: TGCAGTGCTAGTTCCCAGGGGAGCGAGCAGTACTTC. It yields the protein CSASSQGSEQYF.

The chain employs TRBV4-1 and TRBJ2-1; 8 bases agree with TRBD2. Germline assignment: CDR1 MGHRA and CDR2 YSYEKL. Germline trimming cut 0 bases from V and 3 bases from J; bases unmatched to any gene: 4. This CDR3 spans 16 amino acids. The CDR3 DNA reads as TGCGCCAGCAGCCAAGAGAAGCGGGAGAGCTACAATGAGCAGTTCTTC. Encoded protein: CASSQEKRESYNEQFF.

This sequence joins TRBV6-2 or TRBV6-3 and TRBJ1-2; tentatively, D is TRBD1 (5 bases). From germline, CDR1 is MNHEY and CDR2 SVGEGT. V lost 5 bases and J 2 bases, leaving 15 bases between the germline ends. The length of the CDR3 is 15 residues. The CDR3 is CASSKAAAGNYGYTF. The CDR3 nucleotides are TGTGCCAGCAGTAAGGCGGCGGCAGGGAACTATGGCTACACCTTC.

This clone has more than one count but fewer than ten. The CDR3 DNA is TGTGCCAGCAGCTTAGTATTGAGTGGTGGAAACACCATATATTTT. This encodes CASSLVLSGGNTIYF. The rearrangement joins TRBV7-2 to TRBJ1-3; D gene uncertain. The CDR3 extends over 15 amino acids. V lost 1 base and J lost 3, with 10 bases in between. From germline, CDR1 is SGHTA and CDR2 FQGNSA.

This clone was observed a single time. The chain uses TRBV2 and TRBJ1-1; the D gene is possibly TRBD1 (5 bases). V lost 7 bases to trimming and J lost 4 bases, with 16 bases between them. The CDR3 consists of 14 residues. From germline, CDR1 is SNHLY and CDR2 FYNNEI. CDR3 protein: CASKSDTWVTEAFF. CDR3 bases: TGTGCCAGCAAATCGGACACCTGGGTCACTGAAGCTTTCTTT. The full variable domain, rest sourced from reference TRBV2 and TRBJ1-1, is EPEVTQTPSHQVTQMGQEVILRCVPISNHLYFYWYRQILGQKVEFLVSFYNNEISEKSEIFDDQFSVERPDGSNFTLKIRSTKLEDSAMYFCASKSDTWVTEAFFGQGTRLTVV.

In this sample, this clone turned up once. The CDR3 nucleotides read TGCAGCGTTGAGGGGGGTCAGGGGGTCACTGGCTACACCTTC. This translates into CSVEGGQGVTGYTF. The chain joins TRBV29-1 to TRBJ1-2, with 7 bases fitting TRBD1. The CDR3 extends over 14 amino acids. Germline CDR1 and CDR2: SQVTM and ANQGSEA. Trimming took 3 bases from V and 7 from J; bases not matched to a gene: 11.

V gene TRBV7-9 combines with J gene TRBJ1-5; no reliable D call. The germline V gene has CDR1 SEHNR and CDR2 FQNEAQ (reference sequence). This CDR3 has 14 residues. The germline V and J ends were trimmed by 1 base and 1 base, with 5 bases remaining between them. CDR3 sequence: CASSLGHSNQPQHF. In DNA form, the CDR3 reads TGTGCCAGCAGCTTAGGGCACAGCAATCAGCCCCAGCATTTT.

The CDR3 DNA sequence: TGCAGTGTGGCTCGTTCCTACGAGCAGTACTTC. This gives the protein CSVARSYEQYF. This sequence joins TRBV20-1 and TRBJ2-7; unclear D gene. V dropped 7 bases and J dropped 1 base, with 8 bases sitting between them. There are 11 residues in the CDR3. Germline lookup yields CDR1 DFQATT and CDR2 SNEGSKA (reference sequence).